The 21 T cell receptor beta chains presented below share a single source sample, sequenced in a study of T cells after yellow fever vaccination. TCRdb recomputed calls from the 5' RACE reads with MiXCR, one row per CDR3 protein. The data contain fewer than 350,000 distinct CDR3 sequences, around 3.6% of them singletons. Sequences were derived from PBMCs, sampled on the day of the yellow fever booster vaccination. Receptors were obtained from a man aged 18-30 years who received the YFV17D yellow fever vaccine.

This clonotype was recorded a few times. The chain uses TRBV20-1 and TRBJ2-1; D gene unclear. The length of the CDR3 is 15 residues. V lost 3 bases and J lost 0, with 12 bases in between. Germline V gene sequence: CDR1 DFQATT, CDR2 SNEGSKA (reference sequence). As DNA, the CDR3 is TGCAGTGCTAGGTGGACCGAAGACTCCTACAATGAGCAGTTCTTC. Translated: CSARWTEDSYNEQFF.

The table lists this clonotype with many counts. The chain is built from TRBV4-1 and TRBJ2-7; D call uncertain. The CDR3 consists of 13 residues. The germline gives CDR1 MGHRA, CDR2 YSYEKL. V dropped 0 bases and J dropped 5 bases, with 8 bases sitting between them. CDR3 residues: CASSQDFAHEQYF. The CDR3, as DNA: TGCGCCAGCAGCCAAGATTTCGCACACGAGCAGTACTTC.

This clonotype was counted many times. The chain employs TRBV7-9 and TRBJ2-5; D perhaps matches TRBD2 (5 bases). The CDR3 extends over 15 amino acids. Looked up from germline, CDR1 is SEHNR and CDR2 is FQNEAQ (reference sequence). Trimming shortened V by 5 bases and J by 5 bases, and 18 bases separated the two germline ends. As DNA, the CDR3 is TGTGCCAGCAGCCCCCGGTCTCGGGGTGAGGAGACCCAGTACTTC. This gives the protein CASSPRSRGEETQYF.

This clonotype was counted a few times. The V call is TRBV4-3, the J call TRBJ2-2; D call uncertain. Germline CDR1 LGHNA, CDR2 YSLEER. Trimming pared 0 bases from V and 0 bases from J, leaving 11 bases between. This CDR3 has 17 amino acids. The CDR3 DNA reads TGCGCCAGCAGCCAAGATAACCAGAACACGAACACCGGGGAGCTGTTTTTT. Translating it yields CASSQDNQNTNTGELFF.

The chain joins TRBV7-8 to TRBJ2-5; 9 bases map to TRBD1. V dropped 4 bases and J dropped 4; count of bases not matched to a gene: 4. CDR3 length: 14 amino acids. Germline CDR1 and CDR2: SGHVS and FQNEAQ. The CDR3 DNA reads TGTGCCAGCAGCTACAGGGGGCCGAGAGAGACCCAGTACTTC. Amino acid sequence: CASSYRGPRETQYF.

This clonotype was seen a few times. The V and J genes are TRBV12-3 or TRBV12-4 and TRBJ2-3; the match to TRBD1 covers 7 bases. The ends lost 5 bases at V and 2 bases at J; junction bases unmatched: 16. This CDR3 region has 18 residues. CDR3 sequence (DNA): TGTGCCAGCAGTAAAGGACTCAGGGGGTCTCCTTACACAGATACGCAGTATTTT. Translation: CASSKGLRGSPYTDTQYF.

This clonotype was counted many times. The chain joins TRBV7-6 to TRBJ1-1, with D perhaps matching TRBD1 (6 bases). The CDR3 consists of 15 residues. With 2 bases removed from V and 3 bases from J, the gap between germline ends came to 13 bases. Germline values: CDR1 SGHVS, CDR2 FNYEAQ. In nucleotides, the CDR3 is TGTGCCAGCAGCTTAACGCGGGGGGCATACACTGAAGCTTTCTTT. Amino acid sequence: CASSLTRGAYTEAFF. The whole variable domain, remainder taken from reference TRBV7-6 and TRBJ1-1, is GAGVSQSPRYKVTKRGQDVALRCDPISGHVSLYWYRQALGQGPEFLTYFNYEAQQDKSGLPNDRFSAERPEGSISTLTIQRTEQRDSAMYRCASSLTRGAYTEAFFGQGTRLTVV.

The table lists this clonotype with many counts. V and J are TRBV5-1 and TRBJ2-3; 9 nucleotides align to TRBD1. Germline V gene sequence: CDR1 SGHRS, CDR2 YFSETQ. Losses at the gene ends were 4 bases for V and 1 base for J; bases not matched to a gene: 7. This CDR3 has 16 amino acids. CDR3 sequence: CASSPGTGRGTDTQYF. For the CDR3, the DNA is TGCGCCAGCAGCCCCGGGACAGGGAGGGGCACAGATACGCAGTATTTT.

In its sample, this clonotype was seen many times. V usage is TRBV2 and J usage is TRBJ2-2, with D unresolved. Per the germline V gene, CDR1 is SNHLY and CDR2 is FYNNEI. There are 11 residues in the CDR3. The ends were cut back, 7 bases at V and 5 bases at J, with 5 bases in the middle. CDR3 nucleotides: TGTGCCAGCACTCCTACCGGGGAGCTGTTTTTT. It yields the protein CASTPTGELFF.

This clonotype came up many times. The V and J genes are TRBV9 and TRBJ2-5, with D perhaps matching TRBD1 (5 bases). V gave up 3 bases and J gave up 2 bases, with 8 bases separating them. The length of the CDR3 is 13 residues. Per germline, CDR1 SGDLS and CDR2 YYNGEE. CDR3 bases: TGTGCCAGCAGCGCGTCAGGGCAAGAGACCCAGTACTTC. It yields the protein CASSASGQETQYF.

This clonotype was counted a few times. The J gene is TRBJ1-2, the V gene TRBV7-2; D is undetermined. The length of the CDR3 is 14 residues. Germline V gives CDR1 SGHTA, CDR2 FQGNSA. V lost 5 bases and J lost 2, with 12 bases in between. The CDR3 region has the DNA TGTGCCAGCAGCCCATTGACGCGAAACTATGGCTACACCTTC. Protein: CASSPLTRNYGYTF.

In its sample, this clonotype was seen a few times. V and J are TRBV6-5 and TRBJ1-1; D might be TRBD1 (6 bases). Trimming took off 5 bases at V and 8 bases at J, with 15 bases between the two ends. The CDR3 runs 13 residues. CDR1 and CDR2 (germline): MNHEY, SVGAGI. CDR3 DNA sequence: TGTGCCAGCAGTACCTCAGACAGGACCGAAGCTTTCTTT. It codes for CASSTSDRTEAFF.

This clonotype has more than one count but fewer than ten. The chain employs TRBV27 and TRBJ1-2, with D tentatively TRBD1 (6 bases). V shed 0 bases and J shed 8 bases, with 13 bases lying between them. CDR1 and CDR2 (germline): MNHEY, SMNVEV (reference sequence). The CDR3 runs 14 residues. The CDR3 loop is CASSLSIGGNGYTF. The DNA of the CDR3 is TGTGCCAGCAGTTTATCGATAGGGGGGAACGGCTACACCTTC.

The chain employs TRBV6-6 and TRBJ2-4; D is tentatively TRBD1 or TRBD2 (5 bases each). The CDR3 is made up of 16 amino acids. The V gene's germline CDR1 is MNHNY and CDR2 SVGAGI (reference sequence). Trimming left V 6 bases short and J 0 bases short, with 15 bases between. Here the CDR3 reads CASSNEGPIAKNIQYF. The CDR3 DNA reads as TGTGCCAGCAGCAACGAGGGACCCATAGCCAAAAACATTCAGTACTTC.

This clonotype was seen repeatedly, ten times or more. The chain carries TRBV11-2 and TRBJ2-1; 13 bases agree with TRBD2. Germline V gene data show CDR1 as SGHAT and CDR2 as FQNNGV. The CDR3 length is 15 residues. The trim removed 4 bases at V and 4 bases at J, leaving 1 base unmatched. The CDR3 bases are TGTGCCAGCAGCTCGGGACTAGCGGGATACAATGAGCAGTTCTTC. The encoded protein is CASSSGLAGYNEQFF.

This clonotype was counted ten times or more. The rearrangement links TRBV12-3 or TRBV12-4 to TRBJ1-5, with D unclear. Trimming removed 6 bases from V and 5 bases from J, with 17 bases in between. The CDR3 consists of 15 residues. CDR3 in DNA: TGTGCCAGCAGACTCGGCGGGTCCAAATATCAGCCCCAGCATTTT. Translation gives CASRLGGSKYQPQHF.

This clonotype was seen a few times. CDR3 sequence (DNA): TGTGCCAGCAGCTTGGGCAGGGGGACACGGACAGATACGCAGTATTTT. It is translated as CASSLGRGTRTDTQYF. This chain uses TRBV11-3 with TRBJ2-3; 7 bases align to TRBD1. Trimming at V came to 3 bases and at J to 3 bases, leaving 9 bases not matched to a gene. CDR1 SGHNT and CDR2 YENEEA come from the germline V gene. The CDR3 loop spans 16 amino acids.

V gene TRBV20-1 combines with J gene TRBJ2-3; 8 bases align to TRBD1. From germline, CDR1 is DFQATT and CDR2 SNEGSKA (reference sequence). The CDR3 contains 13 residues. The junction had 0 bases not matched to a gene; V was cut back by 3 bases and J by 1 base. DNA for the CDR3: TGCAGTGCTAGGACAGGGGGCACAGATACGCAGTATTTT. Residues: CSARTGGTDTQYF.

The chain joins TRBV9 to TRBJ1-2; D is perhaps TRBD1 (5 bases). This CDR3 comprises 13 residues. Germline V gene lookup returns CDR1 SGDLS and CDR2 YYNGEE. V was trimmed by 3 bases and J by 7 bases, leaving 13 bases between them. The CDR3 loop reads CASSAGPTLGYTF. CDR3 nucleotide sequence: TGTGCCAGCAGCGCGGGACCAACCCTTGGCTACACCTTC.

This clonotype came up many times. The chain employs TRBV5-6 and TRBJ1-2; 7 bases agree with TRBD1. After removal of 0 bases from V and 0 bases from J, the junction contained 14 bases not matched to a gene. The CDR3 length is 19 residues. Germline V gene data show CDR1 as SGHDT and CDR2 as YYEEEE. CDR3 sequence (DNA): TGTGCCAGCAGCTTGGAGACCGGGACAGTTCTCCTTTCTAACTATGGCTACACCTTC. It specifies CASSLETGTVLLSNYGYTF.

This clonotype was observed many times. V gene TRBV6-2 or TRBV6-3 combines with J gene TRBJ2-1; D is possibly TRBD1 or TRBD2 (7 bases each). Germline V lookup: CDR1 MNHEY, CDR2 SVGEGT. This CDR3 region has 15 residues. Trimming pared 8 bases from V and 6 bases from J, leaving 20 bases between. CDR3 sequence reads: CASHGGGGGGNEQFF. The DNA of the CDR3 is TGTGCCAGCCACGGAGGGGGCGGGGGCGGCAATGAGCAGTTCTTC.